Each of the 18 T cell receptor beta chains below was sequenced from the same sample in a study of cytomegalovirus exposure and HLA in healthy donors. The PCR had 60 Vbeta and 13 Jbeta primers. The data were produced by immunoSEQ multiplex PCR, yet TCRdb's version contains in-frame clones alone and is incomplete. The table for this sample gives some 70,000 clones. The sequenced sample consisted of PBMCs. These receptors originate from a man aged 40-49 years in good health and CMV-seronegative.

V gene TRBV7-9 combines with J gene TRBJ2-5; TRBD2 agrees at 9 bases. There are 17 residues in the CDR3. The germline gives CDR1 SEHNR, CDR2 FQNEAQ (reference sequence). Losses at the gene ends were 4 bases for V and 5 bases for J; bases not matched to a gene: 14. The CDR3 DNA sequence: TGTGCCAGCAGCTCGTTGGTAGCGGGAGCTTTAAGGGAGACCCAGTACTTC. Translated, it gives CASSSLVAGALRETQYF.

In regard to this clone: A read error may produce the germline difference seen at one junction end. CDR3 DNA: TGTGCCAGCAGTTCCCGGGACAGGGTTTTTTTT. Translation: CASSSRDRVFF. The gene calls are TRBV6-5 and TRBJ2-7; 9 bases align to TRBD1. Germline CDR1 reads MNHEY; CDR2 reads SVGAGI. The length of the CDR3 is 11 residues.

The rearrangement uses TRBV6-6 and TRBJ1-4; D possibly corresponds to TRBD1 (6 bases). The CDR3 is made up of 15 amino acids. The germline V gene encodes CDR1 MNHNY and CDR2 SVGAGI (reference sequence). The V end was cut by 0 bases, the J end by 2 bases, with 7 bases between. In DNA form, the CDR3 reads TGTGCCAGCAGTTACTCGGGGGCGACTAATGAAAAACTGTTTTTT. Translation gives CASSYSGATNEKLFF.

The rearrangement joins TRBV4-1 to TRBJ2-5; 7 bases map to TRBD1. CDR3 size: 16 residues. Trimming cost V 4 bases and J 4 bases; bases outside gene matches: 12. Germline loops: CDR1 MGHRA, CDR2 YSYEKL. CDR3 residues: CASSRSMQGVSETQYF. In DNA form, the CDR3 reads TGCGCCAGCAGCCGCTCGATGCAGGGGGTATCAGAGACCCAGTACTTC.

The CDR3 region has the DNA TGTGCCAGCAGTGAAGGACAGGCAAATCAGCCCCAGCATTTT. This codes for CASSEGQANQPQHF. The chain recombines TRBV2 with TRBJ1-5; TRBD1 might be the D (6 bases). Germline loops: CDR1 SNHLY, CDR2 FYNNEI. The ends were cut back, 1 base at V and 4 bases at J, with 8 bases in the middle. The CDR3 sequence is 14 residues long. Full variable domain (rest looked up from reference TRBV2 and TRBJ1-5): EPEVTQTPSHQVTQMGQEVILRCVPISNHLYFYWYRQILGQKVEFLVSFYNNEISEKSEIFDDQFSVERPDGSNFTLKIRSTKLEDSAMYFCASSEGQANQPQHFGDGTRLSIL.

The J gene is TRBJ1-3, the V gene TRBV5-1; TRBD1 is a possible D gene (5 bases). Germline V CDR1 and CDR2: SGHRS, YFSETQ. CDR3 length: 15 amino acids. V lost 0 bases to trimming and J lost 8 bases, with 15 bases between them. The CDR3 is CASSLAGQAGDTIYF. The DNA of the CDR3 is TGCGCCAGCAGCTTGGCAGGACAAGCGGGGGACACCATATATTTT.

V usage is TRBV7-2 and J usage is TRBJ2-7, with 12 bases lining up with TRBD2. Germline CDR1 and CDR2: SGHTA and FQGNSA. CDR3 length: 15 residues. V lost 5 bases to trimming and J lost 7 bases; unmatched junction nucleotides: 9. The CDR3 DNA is TGTGCCAGCAGCCAAAGACTAGCGGGAGAGGGGGAGCAGTACTTC. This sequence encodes CASSQRLAGEGEQYF.

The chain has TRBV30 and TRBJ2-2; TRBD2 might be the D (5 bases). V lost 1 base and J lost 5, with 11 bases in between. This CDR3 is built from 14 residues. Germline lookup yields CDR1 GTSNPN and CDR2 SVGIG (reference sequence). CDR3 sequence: CAWSGSGRTGELFF. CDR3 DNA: TGTGCCTGGAGTGGAAGCGGAAGAACCGGGGAGCTGTTTTTT.

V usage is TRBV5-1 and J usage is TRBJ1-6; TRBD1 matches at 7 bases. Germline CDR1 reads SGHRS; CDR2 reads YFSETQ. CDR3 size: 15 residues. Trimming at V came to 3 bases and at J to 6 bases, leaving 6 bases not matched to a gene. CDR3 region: CASSSSDRVNSPLHF. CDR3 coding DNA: TGCGCCAGCAGCTCCTCAGACAGGGTTAATTCACCCCTCCACTTT.

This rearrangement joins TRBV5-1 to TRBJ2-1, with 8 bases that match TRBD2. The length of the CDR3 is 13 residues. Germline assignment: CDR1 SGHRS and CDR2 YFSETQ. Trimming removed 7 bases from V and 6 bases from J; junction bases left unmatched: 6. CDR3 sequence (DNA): TGCGCCAGCGGTGGGACTAGTGGCAATGAGCAGTTCTTC. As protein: CASGGTSGNEQFF.

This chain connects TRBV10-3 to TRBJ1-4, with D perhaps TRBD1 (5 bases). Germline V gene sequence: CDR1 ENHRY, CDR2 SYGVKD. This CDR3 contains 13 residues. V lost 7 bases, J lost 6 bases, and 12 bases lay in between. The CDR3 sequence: CAIKQGGDEKLFF. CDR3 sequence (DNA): TGTGCCATCAAGCAGGGAGGGGATGAAAAACTGTTTTTT.

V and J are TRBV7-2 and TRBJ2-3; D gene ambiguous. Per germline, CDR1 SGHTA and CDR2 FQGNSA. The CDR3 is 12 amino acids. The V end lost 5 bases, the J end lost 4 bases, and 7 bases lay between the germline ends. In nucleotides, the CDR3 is TGTGCCAGCAGCCAGTATTCAGATACGCAGTATTTT. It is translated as CASSQYSDTQYF.

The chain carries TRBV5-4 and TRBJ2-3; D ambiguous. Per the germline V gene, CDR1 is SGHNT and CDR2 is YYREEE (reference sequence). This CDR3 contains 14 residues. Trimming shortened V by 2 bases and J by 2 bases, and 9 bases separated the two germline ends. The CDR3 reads CASSFDSFTDTQYF. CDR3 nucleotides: TGTGCCAGCAGCTTCGACTCGTTCACAGATACGCAGTATTTT.

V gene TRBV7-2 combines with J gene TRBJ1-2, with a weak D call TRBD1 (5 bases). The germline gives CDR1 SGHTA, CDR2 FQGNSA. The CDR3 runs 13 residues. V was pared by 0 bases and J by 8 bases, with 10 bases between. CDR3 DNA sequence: TGTGCCAGCAGCTTAGCGCAAGGGGTCGGCTACACCTTC. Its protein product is CASSLAQGVGYTF.

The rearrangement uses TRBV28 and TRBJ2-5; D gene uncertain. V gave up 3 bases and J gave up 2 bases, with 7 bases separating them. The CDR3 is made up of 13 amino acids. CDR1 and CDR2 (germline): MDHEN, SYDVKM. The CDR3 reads CASSFGGQETQYF. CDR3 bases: TGTGCCAGCAGTTTTGGCGGACAAGAGACCCAGTACTTC.

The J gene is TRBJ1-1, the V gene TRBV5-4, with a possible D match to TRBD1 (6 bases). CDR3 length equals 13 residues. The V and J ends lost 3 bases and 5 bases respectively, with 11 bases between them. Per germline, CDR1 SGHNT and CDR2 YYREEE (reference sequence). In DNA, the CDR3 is TGTGCCAGCAGCTACAGGGCTACGACTGAAGCTTTCTTT. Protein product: CASSYRATTEAFF.

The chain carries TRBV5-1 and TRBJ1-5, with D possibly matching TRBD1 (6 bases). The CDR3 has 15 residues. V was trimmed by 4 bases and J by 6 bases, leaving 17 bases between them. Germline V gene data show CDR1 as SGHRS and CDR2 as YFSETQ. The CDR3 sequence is CASSISGVEGQPQHF. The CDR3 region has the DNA TGCGCCAGCAGCATCTCAGGGGTAGAGGGTCAGCCCCAGCATTTT.

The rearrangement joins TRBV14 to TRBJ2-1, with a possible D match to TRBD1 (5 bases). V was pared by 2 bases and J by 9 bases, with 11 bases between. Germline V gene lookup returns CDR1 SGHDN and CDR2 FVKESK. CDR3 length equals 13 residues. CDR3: CASSQIRAAEQFF. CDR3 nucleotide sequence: TGTGCCAGCAGCCAAATCAGGGCGGCTGAGCAGTTCTTC.